This TCR beta chain was sequenced in a study of T cells in tuberculosis. At the level of the study: Sequenced TCRs come from CD1B-GMM tetramer-binding T cells.

Profiling relied on immunoSEQ multiplex PCR, and the TCRdb table lists in-frame clones only, not all of them. The table records tens of thousands of clones, 85% to 95% of them present only once. The CDR3 spans 20 residues. Latent tuberculosis screening used tuberculin skin test and IGRA at entry. This clonotype was sampled from a donor between 10 and 35 years old with latent tuberculosis or without tuberculosis infection. Material: PBMCs. The chain carries TRBV21-1 and TRBJ1-2; TRBD1, as called in the table, went unchecked against the DNA. TRBV21-1 is given as a pseudogene. CDR3 loop: CASSKDPLTDPGQGDYGYTF. CDR3 in DNA: TGTGCCAGCAGCAAAGACCCCCTAACCGACCCGGGACAGGGTGACTATGGCTACACCTTC.